The 21 T cell receptor beta chains below come from one sample, sequenced in a study of T cell responses to AZD1222 COVID-19 vaccine. Produced via immunoSEQ multiplex PCR; TCRdb's table is partial and in-frame only. The table shows more than 90,000 clones, with 87% occurring only once. Sequences were derived from peripheral blood, sampled on day 0 of AZD1222 vaccination. These receptor sequences come from an adult in good health.

This sequence joins TRBV5-1 and TRBJ1-2; D not certain. This CDR3 has 13 amino acids. V gave up 0 bases and J gave up 8 bases, with 11 bases separating them. The V gene's germline CDR1 is SGHRS and CDR2 YFSETQ. The CDR3 loop is CASSLGAPEGYTF. The CDR3 DNA is TGCGCCAGCAGCTTGGGAGCGCCCGAGGGCTACACCTTC. The full variable domain, completed using reference TRBV5-1 and TRBJ1-2, is KAGVTQTPRYLIKTRGQQVTLSCSPISGHRSVSWYQQTPGQGLQFLFEYFSETQRNKGNFPGRFSGRQFSNSRSEMNVSTLELGDSALYLCASSLGAPEGYTFGSGTRLTVV.

This clone was found once. The genes are TRBV6-1 and TRBJ1-5; 7 bases are a match to TRBD1. After removal of 1 base from V and 4 bases from J, the junction contained 10 bases not matched to a gene. Germline-derived CDR1 and CDR2 are MNHNS and SASEGT. The CDR3 runs 17 residues. The CDR3 sequence is CASSEGIQGYRNQPQHF. The CDR3 nucleotides are TGTGCCAGCAGTGAAGGGATACAGGGGTATCGGAATCAGCCCCAGCATTTT.

A few counts support this clone. This rearrangement joins TRBV28 to TRBJ1-5; 10 positions agree with TRBD1. The V segment lost 8 bases and the J segment 6 bases; nucleotides outside the gene matches: 10. The CDR3 totals 15 residues. Germline V gene data show CDR1 as MDHEN and CDR2 as SYDVKM. The CDR3 DNA sequence: TGTGCCAGCGGGAAACTGACAGGGGGCATTCAGCCCCAGCATTTT. This gives the protein CASGKLTGGIQPQHF.

V gene TRBV19 combines with J gene TRBJ2-1; D is tentatively TRBD1 or TRBD2 (5 bases each). Germline CDR1 LNHDA, CDR2 SQIVND (reference sequence). This CDR3 has 15 residues. With 3 bases removed from V and 4 bases from J, the gap between germline ends came to 13 bases. The CDR3 nucleotides are TGTGCCAGTAGTATCAGAGGGGACCTTTACAATGAGCAGTTCTTC. This encodes CASSIRGDLYNEQFF.

This sequence joins TRBV19 and TRBJ2-7; D is undetermined. The germline V and J ends were trimmed by 2 bases and 1 base, with 6 bases remaining between them. The CDR3 is 13 residues long. Germline V lookup: CDR1 LNHDA, CDR2 SQIVND (reference sequence). Here the CDR3 reads CASSIPNSYEQYF. DNA for the CDR3: TGTGCCAGTAGTATACCCAATTCCTACGAGCAGTACTTC. Full variable domain (remainder filled in from reference TRBV19 and TRBJ2-7): DGGITQSPKYLFRKEGQNVTLSCEQNLNHDAMYWYRQDPGQGLRLIYYSQIVNDFQKGDIAEGYSVSREKKESFPLTVTSAQKNPTAFYLCASSIPNSYEQYFGPGTRLTVT.

This sequence joins TRBV27 and TRBJ1-1; D not resolved. CDR3 length equals 16 residues. Germline CDR1 MNHEY, CDR2 SMNVEV (reference sequence). With 2 bases removed from V and 6 bases from J, the gap between germline ends came to 19 bases. The CDR3 DNA is TGTGCCAGCAGTTTACTCGGTGCGACCACGTTGGCTGAAGCTTTCTTT. The encoded protein is CASSLLGATTLAEAFF.

This chain links TRBV6-2 or TRBV6-3 with TRBJ2-1, with TRBD1 matching over 11 bases. Germline loops: CDR1 MNHEY, CDR2 SVGEGT. The V segment lost 5 bases and the J segment 4 bases; nucleotides outside the gene matches: 4. The CDR3 runs 15 residues. The CDR3: CASSQDRGRYNEQFF. In nucleotides, the CDR3 is TGTGCCAGCAGTCAGGACAGGGGGCGATACAATGAGCAGTTCTTC.

This chain connects TRBV7-9 to TRBJ2-7, with D maybe TRBD2 (6 bases). Germline-derived CDR1 and CDR2 are SEHNR and FQNEAQ (reference sequence). Trimming cost V 0 bases and J 3 bases, with 21 bases left between them. The CDR3 consists of 18 residues. The DNA for the CDR3 is TGTGCCAGCAGCTTAGCGGGGGGTCATCACCTCGACAACTACGAGCAGTACTTC. It translates to CASSLAGGHHLDNYEQYF.

The chain has TRBV7-9 and TRBJ1-2; D perhaps matches TRBD1 (5 bases). The CDR3 covers 15 residues. Germline values: CDR1 SEHNR, CDR2 FQNEAQ (reference sequence). Trimming removed 4 bases at V and 2 bases at J, with 14 bases between. CDR3 sequence (DNA): TGTGCCAGCAGCTCCGGGACGGGATCCAACTATGGCTACACCTTC. Translation: CASSSGTGSNYGYTF.

The J gene is TRBJ1-2, the V gene TRBV28, with TRBD1 matching over 10 bases. V shed 7 bases, J shed 7 bases, and the junction held 9 bases outside the gene matches. Looked up from germline, CDR1 is MDHEN and CDR2 is SYDVKM. The CDR3 is 14 residues long. CDR3 coding DNA: TGTGCCAGCACCGCGCCCTGGACAGGGGGTGGCTACACCTTC. This gives the protein CASTAPWTGGGYTF.

V usage is TRBV5-4 and J usage is TRBJ2-3, with TRBD2 matching over 7 bases. V dropped 0 bases and J dropped 0; count of bases not matched to a gene: 4. The CDR3 length is 16 residues. The germline CDR1 and CDR2 sequences are SGHNT and YYREEE (reference sequence). The CDR3 is CASSLGTSVSTDTQYF. The CDR3 DNA reads as TGTGCCAGCAGCTTGGGTACTAGCGTTAGCACAGATACGCAGTATTTT. Full variable domain (missing parts from reference TRBV5-4 and TRBJ2-3): ETGVTQSPTHLIKTRGQQVTLRCSSQSGHNTVSWYQQALGQGPQFIFQYYREEENGRGNFPPRFSGLQFPNYSSELNVNALELDDSALYLCASSLGTSVSTDTQYFGPGTRLTVL.

The genes are TRBV11-2 and TRBJ2-1, with 11 bases aligning to TRBD2. This CDR3 is built from 16 residues. Germline CDR1 is SGHAT and CDR2 is FQNNGV. J lost 9 bases, V lost 7 bases, and 14 bases had no gene match. This chain's CDR3 is CASTPEERLAGREQFF. The CDR3 DNA is TGTGCCAGCACCCCCGAGGAGAGACTAGCGGGACGTGAGCAGTTCTTC.

The chain carries TRBV2 and TRBJ1-5; D uncertain. The V gene's germline CDR1 is SNHLY and CDR2 FYNNEI. This CDR3 is built from 15 residues. V was trimmed by 1 base and J by 2 bases, leaving 9 bases between them. CDR3 loop: CASSEEATGNQPQHF. The CDR3 coding sequence is TGTGCCAGCAGTGAAGAAGCGACGGGCAATCAGCCCCAGCATTTT.

The V call is TRBV9, the J call TRBJ2-7; D tentatively fits TRBD1 or TRBD2 (5 bases each). The germline V gene has CDR1 SGDLS and CDR2 YYNGEE. V lost 2 bases, J lost 2 bases, and 14 bases lay in between. This CDR3 spans 15 amino acids. CDR3 residues: CASSVTGTPTYEQYF. Here the CDR3 DNA reads TGTGCCAGCAGCGTTACCGGGACGCCAACCTACGAGCAGTACTTC.

The rearrangement links TRBV29-1 to TRBJ2-3; D possibly corresponds to TRBD2 (6 bases). The germline V gene has CDR1 SQVTM and CDR2 ANQGSEA. The CDR3 consists of 15 residues. The V end lost 4 bases, the J end lost 2 bases, and 16 bases lay between the germline ends. The CDR3: CSVAVGGQNTDTQYF. The CDR3 DNA is TGCAGCGTTGCAGTCGGGGGTCAAAACACAGATACGCAGTATTTT.

This clone occurred once. The CDR3, as DNA: TGCGCCAGCAGCTTGTCCGGGACGGCAAACTATGGCTACACCTTC. Its protein is CASSLSGTANYGYTF. The gene calls are TRBV5-1 and TRBJ1-2, with D tentatively TRBD1 (5 bases). Germline V gene lookup returns CDR1 SGHRS and CDR2 YFSETQ. Trimming pared 1 base from V and 2 bases from J, leaving 12 bases between. This CDR3 region has 15 residues.

Concerning this clone: Other DNA sequences within the sample encode an identical CDR3. J is TRBJ1-1 and V is TRBV5-1, with unresolved D. V lost 4 bases and J lost 3, with 4 bases in between. The CDR3 runs to 11 residues. Germline V gene lookup returns CDR1 SGHRS and CDR2 YFSETQ. The CDR3: CASSLDTEAFF. The DNA of the CDR3 is TGCGCCAGCAGCCTAGACACTGAAGCTTTCTTT. The entire variable domain, with the rest obtained from reference TRBV5-1 and TRBJ1-1, is as follows: KAGVTQTPRYLIKTRGQQVTLSCSPISGHRSVSWYQQTPGQGLQFLFEYFSETQRNKGNFPGRFSGRQFSNSRSEMNVSTLELGDSALYLCASSLDTEAFFGQGTRLTVV.

This chain links TRBV30 with TRBJ2-7, with D tentatively TRBD2 (6 bases). Germline CDR1 reads GTSNPN; CDR2 reads SVGIG (reference sequence). Trimming removed 1 base from V and 0 bases from J, with 13 bases in between. The CDR3 covers 15 residues. Written as DNA, the CDR3 is TGTGCCTGGAGTGCAGTGGGCGGGAACTCCTACGAGCAGTACTTC. Translating gives CAWSAVGGNSYEQYF.

The rearrangement links TRBV7-2 to TRBJ1-5; no firm D call. Trimming removed 1 base at V and 6 bases at J, with 4 bases between. CDR1 is SGHTA and CDR2 is FQGNSA in the germline V gene. The CDR3 runs to 12 residues. The chain's CDR3 is CASSLGGQPQHF. The CDR3, as DNA: TGTGCCAGCAGCTTAGGCGGTCAGCCCCAGCATTTT.

The chain joins TRBV5-1 to TRBJ2-2; 8 nucleotides line up with TRBD1. The CDR3 is made up of 15 amino acids. Trimming at V came to 3 bases and at J to 4 bases, leaving 5 bases not matched to a gene. Looked up from germline, CDR1 is SGHRS and CDR2 is YFSETQ. CDR3 sequence reads: CASSYTDRGTGELFF. The CDR3 bases are TGCGCCAGCAGCTATACTGACAGGGGCACCGGGGAGCTGTTTTTT.

The rearrangement links TRBV10-3 to TRBJ1-2, with 8 bases fitting TRBD1. CDR3 length equals 14 residues. CDR1 ENHRY and CDR2 SYGVKD come from the germline V gene. The trim removed 0 bases at V and 7 bases at J, leaving 4 bases unmatched. CDR3 in DNA: TGTGCCATCAGTGAGTCCACGGACAGGGTTGGCTACACCTTC. This sequence encodes CAISESTDRVGYTF.